This T cell receptor (beta chain) was observed in a study of T-cell reconstitution after alpha-beta-depleted transplantation in children. This CDR3 spans 14 amino acids. Per germline, CDR1 SGHNT and CDR2 YYREEE (reference sequence). Unmatched junction bases numbered 4, after V lost 6 bases and J lost 1 base. Researchers prepared the TCRbeta library using unique molecular identifiers, the study reports. Each CDR3 protein is one row after TCRdb ran MiXCR on the PCR reads. Of roughly 500,000 distinct CDR3 sequences listed, roughly 18% are singletons. This receptor was obtained from a human donor who donated a stem cell graft to a child with acute lymphoblastic leukemia. The V and J genes are TRBV5-4 and TRBJ1-1; 9 bases match TRBD1. The material sequenced was PBMCs from the stem cell graft donor, taken from the stem cell graft. The CDR3 protein is CASTDRGSNTEAFF. The CDR3, as DNA: TGTGCCAGCACCGACAGGGGGTCGAACACTGAAGCTTTCTTT.